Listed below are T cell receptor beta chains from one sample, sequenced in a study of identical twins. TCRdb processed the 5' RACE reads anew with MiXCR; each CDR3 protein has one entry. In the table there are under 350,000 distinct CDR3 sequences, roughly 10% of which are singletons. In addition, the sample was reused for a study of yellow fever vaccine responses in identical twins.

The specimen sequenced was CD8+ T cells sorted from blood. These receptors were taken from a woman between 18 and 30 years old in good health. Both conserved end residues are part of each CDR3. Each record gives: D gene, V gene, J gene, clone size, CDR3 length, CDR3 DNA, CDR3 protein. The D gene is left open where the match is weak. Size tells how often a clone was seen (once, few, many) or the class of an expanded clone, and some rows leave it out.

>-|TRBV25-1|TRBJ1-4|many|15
TGTGCCAGCAGTGAGCAGTTTGCAACTAATGAAAAACTGTTTTTT
CASSEQFATNEKLFF
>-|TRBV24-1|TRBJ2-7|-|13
TGTGCCACCAGTGCCCAGGGGGGCCACGAGCAGTACTTC
CATSAQGGHEQYF
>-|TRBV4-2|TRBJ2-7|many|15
TGTGCCAGCAGCCGAGACCGGGACTCCTCCTACGAGCAGTACTTC
CASSRDRDSSYEQYF
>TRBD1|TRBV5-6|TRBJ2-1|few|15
TGTGGGGCGAGTCTCGGGCCGACAGGGTGGAATGAGCAGTTCTTC
CGASLGPTGWNEQFF
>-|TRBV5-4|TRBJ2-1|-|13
TGTGCCAGCAGCTTCGATCAGGGTCTTGAGCAGTTCTTC
CASSFDQGLEQFF
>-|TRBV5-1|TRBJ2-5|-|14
TGCGCCAGCAGCTGGGTGGGCAGTCAAGAGACCCAGTACTTC
CASSWVGSQETQYF
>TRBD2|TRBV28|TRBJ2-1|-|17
TGTGCCAGCAGTCCTCCCTGGGGGGAGGGCCTCTACAATGAGCAGTTCTTC
CASSPPWGEGLYNEQFF
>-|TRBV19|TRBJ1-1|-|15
TGTGCCAGTAGTAGAAGGCGGGATCGCAACACTGAAGCTTTCTTT
CASSRRRDRNTEAFF
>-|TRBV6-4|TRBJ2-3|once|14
TGTGCCAGCAGTGGCAGTACTAGCACAGATCCGCAGTATTTT
CASSGSTSTDPQYF
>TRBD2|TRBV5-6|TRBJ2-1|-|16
TGTGCCAGCAGCTTGTTGGGACTAGCGGGGGTGGATGAGCAGTTCTTC
CASSLLGLAGVDEQFF
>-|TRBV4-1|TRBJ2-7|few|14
TGCGCCAGCAGCCGAACCGAGGACAACTACGAGCAGTACTTC
CASSRTEDNYEQYF
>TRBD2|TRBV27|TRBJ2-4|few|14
TGTGCCAGCAGTTTCCAAAGCGGGAGTGGCATTCAGTACTTC
CASSFQSGSGIQYF
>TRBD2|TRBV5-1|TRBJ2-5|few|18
TGCGCCAGCAGTCTAACCCCGGGACTAGCGGGCTTCCAAGAGACCCAGTACTTC
CASSLTPGLAGFQETQYF
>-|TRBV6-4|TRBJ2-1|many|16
TGTGCCAGCAGTTTACAGGGAAGCGGCTCCTACAATGAGCAGTTCTTC
CASSLQGSGSYNEQFF
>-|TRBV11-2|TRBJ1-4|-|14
TGTGCCAGCAGCCCCCGCGGGGGCCGTGAAAAACTGTTTTTT
CASSPRGGREKLFF
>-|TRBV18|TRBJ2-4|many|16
TGTGCCAGCTCACCACCGGACACCTTAGCCAAAAACATTCAGTACTTC
CASSPPDTLAKNIQYF
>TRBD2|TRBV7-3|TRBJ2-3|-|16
TGTGCCAGCAGCTTAACCGCGGGGGGCGGTACAGATACGCAGTATTTT
CASSLTAGGGTDTQYF
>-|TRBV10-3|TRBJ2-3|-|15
TGTGCCATCAGTGAGTCGTCGGGAGATCGAGATACGCAGTATTTT
CAISESSGDRDTQYF
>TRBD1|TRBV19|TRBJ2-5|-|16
TGTGCCAGTAGTAGCCCTCGGGGACAGGCTACGGAGACCCAGTACTTC
CASSSPRGQATETQYF
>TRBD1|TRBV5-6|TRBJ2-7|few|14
TGTGCCAGCAGCTTGAAGACAGGGATCCACGAGCAGTACTTC
CASSLKTGIHEQYF
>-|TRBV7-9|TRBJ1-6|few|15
TGTGCCAGCAGCAAAGGTGGAGTAGGGAATTCACCCCTCCACTTT
CASSKGGVGNSPLHF
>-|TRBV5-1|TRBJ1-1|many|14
TGCGCCAGCAGCTGGGGGCCAGGGGACACTGAAGCTTTCTTT
CASSWGPGDTEAFF
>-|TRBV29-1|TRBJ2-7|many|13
TGCAGCGTTGAAGTGGCAGGGTACTACGAGCAGTACTTC
CSVEVAGYYEQYF
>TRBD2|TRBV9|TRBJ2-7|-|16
TGTGCCAGCAGCGTAGGGGGACTAGCGGGGCTCCACGAGCAGTACTTC
CASSVGGLAGLHEQYF
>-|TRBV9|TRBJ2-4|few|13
TGTGCCAGCAGCGAAGGACAAGGAAACATTCAGTACTTC
CASSEGQGNIQYF
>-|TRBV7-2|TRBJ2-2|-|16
TGTGCCAGCAGCTTACCGGGGGCAATGAACACCGGGGAGCTGTTTTTT
CASSLPGAMNTGELFF
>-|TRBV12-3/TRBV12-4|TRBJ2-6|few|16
TGTGCCAGCAGTTTTTGGGGGGCTTCTGGGGCCAACGTCCTGACTTTC
CASSFWGASGANVLTF
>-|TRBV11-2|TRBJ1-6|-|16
TGTGCCAGCAGCAGGGACCAGGGCTCCTATAATTCACCCCTCCACTTT
CASSRDQGSYNSPLHF
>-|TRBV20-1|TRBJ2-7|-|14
TGCAGTGCTAGGGTTCTGGACCGAGTCTACGAGCAGTACTTC
CSARVLDRVYEQYF
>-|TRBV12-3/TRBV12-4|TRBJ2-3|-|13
TGTGCCAGCAGTTTTGCCCTGACAGATACGCAGTATTTT
CASSFALTDTQYF
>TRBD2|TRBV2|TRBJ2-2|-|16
TGTGCCAGTTACGGACTAGCCCCGAACCCCACCGGGGAGCTGTTTTTT
CASYGLAPNPTGELFF
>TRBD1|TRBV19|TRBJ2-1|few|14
TGTGCCAGTAGTATGTGGGACAGTTACAATGAGCAGTTCTTC
CASSMWDSYNEQFF
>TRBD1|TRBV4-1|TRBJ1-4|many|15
TGCGCCAGCAGCCACCTGGACAGGGGAAATGAAAAACTGTTTTTT
CASSHLDRGNEKLFF
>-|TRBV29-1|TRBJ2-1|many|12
TGCAGCGTCCTCCGGTTGGGGGATGAGCAGTTCTTC
CSVLRLGDEQFF